By sample share, the clone carrying this T cell receptor beta chain is medium-sized. This CDR3 has 14 amino acids. The germline V gene has CDR1 MNHEY and CDR2 SVGEGT. Trimming pared 6 bases from V and 3 bases from J, leaving 15 bases between. TCRdb re-clonotyped the PCR reads through MiXCR. The sample consists of tens of thousands of clones, 20% of them appearing once. Thyroid surgery was performed in patients who had received no treatment beforehand. This sample is part of a study of metastatic and nonmetastatic thyroid tumors. The chain recombines TRBV6-2 or TRBV6-3 with TRBJ2-7, with D possibly matching TRBD2 (7 bases). The receptor's source is a female donor with papillary thyroid cancer or a benign thyroid nodule (not recorded which). Some clones in this sample may be carry-over from other donors' samples. Sequencing was performed on blood. The CDR3: CASSWGGGGYEQYF. CDR3 DNA: TGTGCCAGCAGCTGGGGGGGAGGGGGCTACGAGCAGTACTTC.